This entry is about one T cell receptor (beta chain). These data are taken from a study of blood T cell repertoires in COVID-19. Whole-study context: Sites across the United States, Italy and Spain contributed samples from acute and convalescent COVID-19.

V trimming: 4 bases; J trimming: 5 bases; junction bases outside the gene matches: 5. This CDR3 is 13 amino acids long. The germline V gene has CDR1 SGHDT and CDR2 YYEEEE. Sequencing was performed with immunoSEQ multiplex PCR; in TCRdb, only in-frame clones are kept and a portion is missing. The table includes 140,000 or so clones, 80% detected once. The specimen sequenced was peripheral blood. The rearrangement joins TRBV5-6 to TRBJ1-2; 7 positions agree with TRBD1. The receptor was isolated from a woman between 45 and 60 years old with acute or convalescent COVID-19. CDR3 sequence reads: CASSQQGSYGYTF. CDR3 bases: TGTGCCAGCAGCCAACAGGGGTCTTATGGCTACACCTTC.